This T cell receptor (beta chain) was sequenced for a study of OX40 agonist ivuxolimab in advanced cancers. Background on the study: Intravenous ivuxolimab was administered to patients every 2 weeks at 0.01 to 10 mg/kg.

Unmatched junction bases numbered 3, after V lost 6 bases and J lost 0 bases. This CDR3 contains 14 residues. The germline V gene has CDR1 SNHLY and CDR2 FYNNEI. This clone appeared once. The repertoire was sequenced with immunoSEQ multiplex PCR; TCRdb's copy has only in-frame clones and lacks some. The table lists approximately 84,000 clones, approximately 89% of them singletons. This chain joins TRBV2 and TRBJ1-2; TRBD1 agrees at 8 bases. Specimen: CD4+ or CD8+ T cells sorted from blood, collected in a trial of the OX40 agonist ivuxolimab. The TCR originated in an adult with an advanced solid tumor such as melanoma, head and neck, liver or kidney cancer. Here the CDR3 DNA reads TGTGCCAGCAGGGGGGACAGGTCTAACTATGGCTACACCTTC. Its translation: CASRGDRSNYGYTF.